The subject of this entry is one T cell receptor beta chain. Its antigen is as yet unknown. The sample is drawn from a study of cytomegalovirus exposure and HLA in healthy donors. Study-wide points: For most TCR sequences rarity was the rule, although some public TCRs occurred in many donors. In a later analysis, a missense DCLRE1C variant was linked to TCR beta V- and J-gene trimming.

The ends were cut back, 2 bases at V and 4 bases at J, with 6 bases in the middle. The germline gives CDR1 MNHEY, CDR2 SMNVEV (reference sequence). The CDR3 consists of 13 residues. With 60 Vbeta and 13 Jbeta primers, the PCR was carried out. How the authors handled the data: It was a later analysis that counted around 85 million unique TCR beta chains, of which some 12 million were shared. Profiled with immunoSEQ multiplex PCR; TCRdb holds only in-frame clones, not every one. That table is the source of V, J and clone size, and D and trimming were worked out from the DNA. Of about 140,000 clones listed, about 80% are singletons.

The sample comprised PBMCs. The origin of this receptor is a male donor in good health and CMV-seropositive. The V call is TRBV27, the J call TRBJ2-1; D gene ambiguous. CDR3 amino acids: CASSLVQYNEQFF. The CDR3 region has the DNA TGTGCCAGCAGTTTAGTGCAGTACAATGAGCAGTTCTTC.